The clone carrying this TCR beta chain has more than one count but fewer than ten. What it recognizes is unknown. Assay used: immunoSEQ multiplex PCR; TCRdb lists only in-frame clones, some missing. In the table there are 30,000 or so clones, approximately 90% of which are singletons. CDR3 length: 13 residues. The V gene lost 3 bases and the J gene lost 5 bases, with 8 bases spanning the gap. From germline, CDR1 is KGHSH and CDR2 LQKENI. The sample is drawn from a study of T cells in localized non-small cell lung cancer. General study findings and limits: Investigators sequenced only a single tumor region, leaving heterogeneity possible. Uninvolved adjacent lung had more T cell clonality than any other tissue, topping tumor.

This material consisted of peripheral blood, taken before any cancer treatment. The sequence was collected from a woman aged 40-69 years with stage I lung adenocarcinoma. This chain connects TRBV18 to TRBJ1-5; unclear D gene. The CDR3 DNA reads TGTGCCAGCTCACCTTCTAGGGATCAGCCCCAGCATTTT. This gives the protein CASSPSRDQPQHF. Combining the CDR3 with reference TRBV18 and TRBJ1-5 gives the whole variable domain NAGVMQNPRHLVRRRGQEARLRCSPMKGHSHVYWYRQLPEEGLKFMVYLQKENIIDESGMPKERFSAEFPKEGPSILRIQQVVRGDSAAYFCASSPSRDQPQHFGDGTRLSIL.